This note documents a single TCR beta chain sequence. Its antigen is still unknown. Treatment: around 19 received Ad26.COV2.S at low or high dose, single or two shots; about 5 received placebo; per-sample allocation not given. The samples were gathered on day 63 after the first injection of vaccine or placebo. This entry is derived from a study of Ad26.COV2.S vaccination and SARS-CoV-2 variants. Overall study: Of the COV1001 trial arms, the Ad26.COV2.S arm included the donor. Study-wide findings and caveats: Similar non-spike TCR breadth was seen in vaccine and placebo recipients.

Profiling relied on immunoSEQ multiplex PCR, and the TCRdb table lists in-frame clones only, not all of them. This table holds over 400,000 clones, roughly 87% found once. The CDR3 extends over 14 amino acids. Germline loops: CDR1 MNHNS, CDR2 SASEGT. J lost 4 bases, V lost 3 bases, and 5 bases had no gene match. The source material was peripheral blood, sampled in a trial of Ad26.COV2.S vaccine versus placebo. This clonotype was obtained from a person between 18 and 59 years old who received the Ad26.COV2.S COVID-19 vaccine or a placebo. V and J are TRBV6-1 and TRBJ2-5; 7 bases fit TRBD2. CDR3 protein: CASSEGGKRETQYF. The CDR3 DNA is TGTGCCAGCAGTGAGGGGGGGAAGCGAGAGACCCAGTACTTC.